The rows below give T cell receptor beta chains drawn from one sample of a study of T cell repertoires in cytomegalovirus infection. MiXCR was run by TCRdb on the reads, yielding one entry per CDR3 protein. There are about 360,000 distinct CDR3 sequences in the sample; 15% to 20% occur only once, and 7.5% to 9% lies in the top ten. The specimen sequenced was PBMCs. Receptors originate from a human donor in good health (CMV status not recorded). Some clones in this sample may be carry-over from other donors' samples. CDR3s include the opening cysteine and the closing phenylalanine or tryptophan. Fields, in order: V gene, clone size, J gene, D gene, CDR3 DNA, CDR3 protein. The D gene is left open where the match is weak. Size values are once, few and many counts, or a class for expanded clones, and some rows have none.

>TRBV29-1|NA|TRBJ2-3|NA
TGCAGCGTAGTAAAGCAGGGGGATACGCAGTATTTT
CSVVKQGDTQYF
>TRBV12-3/TRBV12-4|few|TRBJ2-5|NA
TGTGCCAGCAGTTCACAGGTTACGGAGACCCAGTACTTC
CASSSQVTETQYF
>TRBV27|few|TRBJ1-6|NA
TGTGCCAGCAGTTTCCGCAATTCACCCCTCCACTTT
CASSFRNSPLHF
>TRBV28|NA|TRBJ2-1|TRBD2
TGTGCCAGCAGTGCTGGCATGCTAGCGGGAGAACACAATGAGCAGTTCTTC
CASSAGMLAGEHNEQFF
>TRBV7-9|few|TRBJ2-5|TRBD1
TGTGCCAGCAGCTCCAACCGTGGCGGACAGGGAAAAGAGACCCAGTACTTC
CASSSNRGGQGKETQYF
>TRBV11-2|many|TRBJ2-7|NA
TGTGCCAGCAGCCCCCAGGGACCTCTGGGTGAGCAGTACTTC
CASSPQGPLGEQYF
>TRBV18|few|TRBJ1-3|NA
TGTGCCAGCTCGTACACAGGGCTATCTGGAAACACCATATATTTT
CASSYTGLSGNTIYF
>TRBV6-1|many|TRBJ2-1|TRBD2
TGTGCCAGCCTGTCCGGGACTAGCGGATACAATGAGCAGTTCTTC
CASLSGTSGYNEQFF
>TRBV2|few|TRBJ2-1|TRBD2
TGTGCCAGCAGGTGGAGACTAGCGGGGGTTAACAATGAGCAGTTCTTC
CASRWRLAGVNNEQFF
>TRBV7-2|many|TRBJ2-5|NA
TGTGCCAGCAGCCGAATAGCGGCCCAAGAGACCCAGTACTTC
CASSRIAAQETQYF
>TRBV2|few|TRBJ2-4|NA
TGTGCCAGCAGTGAAGCGCTTCGGGGGAGCATTCAGTACTTC
CASSEALRGSIQYF
>TRBV5-6|NA|TRBJ2-5|NA
TGTGCCAGCAGCAAGACTAACCCGTCGGAGACCCAGTACTTC
CASSKTNPSETQYF
>TRBV4-2|many|TRBJ1-2|TRBD1
TGTGCCGTCAGTCAGGGGGACGACTATTTCTATGGCTACACCTTC
CAVSQGDDYFYGYTF
>TRBV12-3/TRBV12-4|NA|TRBJ1-3|NA
TGTGCCAGCAGTTACAGGGTTTCTGGAAACACCATATATTTT
CASSYRVSGNTIYF
>TRBV19|few|TRBJ1-5|TRBD1
TGTGCCAGTACCATCCGGGACAGGGGGTCTCAGCCCCAGCATTTT
CASTIRDRGSQPQHF
>TRBV2|NA|TRBJ1-6|NA
TGTGCCAGCAAAAAACAGGATTCACCCCTCCACTTT
CASKKQDSPLHF